This entry concerns a single T cell receptor beta chain. The repertoire was sequenced with immunoSEQ multiplex PCR; TCRdb's copy has only in-frame clones and lacks some. The sample records 40,000 to 65,000 clones, 60% to 85% being singletons. This entry is derived from a study of blood T cell repertoires in COVID-19. Study-wide context: Some COVID-19 samples were acute and others convalescent; all came from the United States, Italy and Spain. PBMCs, B-cell-depleted T cells, or T cells provided the cDNA or gDNA that made up the material.

CDR3 length equals 21 residues. J was trimmed by 7 bases and V by 1 base; bases with no gene match: 24. Per the germline V gene, CDR1 is LGHDT and CDR2 is YNNKEL (reference sequence). The clonotype comes from a human donor with active or convalescent COVID-19. The donor label of this sample is uncertain. The sequenced sample was peripheral blood. The chain uses TRBV3-1 (or the pseudogene TRBV3-2) and TRBJ2-7, with 11 nucleotides matching TRBD2. Here the CDR3 reads CASSQGWGALRLAGGIGEQYF. The CDR3, as DNA: TGTGCCAGCAGCCAAGGATGGGGCGCGCTCCGGCTAGCGGGAGGCATTGGGGAGCAGTACTTC.